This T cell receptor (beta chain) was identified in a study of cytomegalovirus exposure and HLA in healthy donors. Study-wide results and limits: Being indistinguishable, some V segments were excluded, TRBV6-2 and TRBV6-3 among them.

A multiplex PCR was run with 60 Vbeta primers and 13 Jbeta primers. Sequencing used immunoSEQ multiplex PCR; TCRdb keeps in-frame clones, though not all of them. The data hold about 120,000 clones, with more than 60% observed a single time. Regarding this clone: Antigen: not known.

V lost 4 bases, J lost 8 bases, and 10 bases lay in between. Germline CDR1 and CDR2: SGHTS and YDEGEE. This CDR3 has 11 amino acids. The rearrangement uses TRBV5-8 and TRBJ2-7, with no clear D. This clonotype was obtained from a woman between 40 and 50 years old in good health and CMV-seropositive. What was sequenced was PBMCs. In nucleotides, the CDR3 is TGTGCCAGCAGCATAAAGCCGAAGCAGTACTTC. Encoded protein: CASSIKPKQYF.